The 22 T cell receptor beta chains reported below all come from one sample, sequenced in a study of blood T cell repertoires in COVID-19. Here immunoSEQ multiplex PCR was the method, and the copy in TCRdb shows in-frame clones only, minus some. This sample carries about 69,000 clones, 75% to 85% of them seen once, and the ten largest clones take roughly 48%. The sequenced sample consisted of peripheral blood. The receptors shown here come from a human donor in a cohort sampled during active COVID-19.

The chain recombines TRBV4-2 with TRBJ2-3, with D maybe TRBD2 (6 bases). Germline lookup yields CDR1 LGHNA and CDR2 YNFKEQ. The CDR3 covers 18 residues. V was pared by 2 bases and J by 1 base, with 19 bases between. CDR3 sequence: CASSQSARLARGTDTQYF. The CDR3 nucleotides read TGTGCCAGCAGCCAAAGTGCTAGGCTAGCGCGAGGCACAGATACGCAGTATTTT.

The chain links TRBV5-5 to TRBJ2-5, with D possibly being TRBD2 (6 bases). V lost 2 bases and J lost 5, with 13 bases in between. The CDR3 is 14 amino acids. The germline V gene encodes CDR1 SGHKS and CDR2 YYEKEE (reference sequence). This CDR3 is CASSFRLGRETQYF. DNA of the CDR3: TGTGCCAGCAGCTTCAGGCTGGGGAGGGAGACCCAGTACTTC. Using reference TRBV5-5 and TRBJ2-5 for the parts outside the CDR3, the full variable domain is DAGVTQSPTHLIKTRGQQVTLRCSPISGHKSVSWYQQVLGQGPQFIFQYYEKEERGRGNFPDRFSARQFPNYSSELNVNALLLGDSALYLCASSFRLGRETQYFGPGTRLLVL.

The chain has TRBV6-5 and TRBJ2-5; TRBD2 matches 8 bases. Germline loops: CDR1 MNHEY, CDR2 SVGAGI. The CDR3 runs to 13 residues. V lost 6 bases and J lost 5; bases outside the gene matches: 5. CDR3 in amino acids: CASSRGGRETQYF. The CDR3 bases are TGTGCCAGCAGCCGCGGGGGGAGGGAGACCCAGTACTTC.

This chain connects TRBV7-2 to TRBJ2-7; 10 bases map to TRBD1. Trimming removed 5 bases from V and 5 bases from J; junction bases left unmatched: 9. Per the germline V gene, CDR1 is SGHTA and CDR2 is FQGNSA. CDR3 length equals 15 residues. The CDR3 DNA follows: TGTGCCAGCAGCCCCGACAGGGGGCGCATTAACGAGCAGTACTTC. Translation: CASSPDRGRINEQYF. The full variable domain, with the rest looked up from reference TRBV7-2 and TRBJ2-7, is GAGVSQSPSNKVTEKGKDVELRCDPISGHTALYWYRQSLGQGLEFLIYFQGNSAPDKSGLPSDRFSAERTGGSVSTLTIQRTQQEDSAVYLCASSPDRGRINEQYFGPGTRLTVT.

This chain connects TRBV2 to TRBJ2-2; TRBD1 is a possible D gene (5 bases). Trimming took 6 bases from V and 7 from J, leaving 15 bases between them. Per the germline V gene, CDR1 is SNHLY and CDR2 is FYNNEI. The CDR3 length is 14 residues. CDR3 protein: CASSDLGAYGELFF. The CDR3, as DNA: TGTGCCAGCAGCGACTTAGGGGCCTACGGGGAGCTGTTTTTT.

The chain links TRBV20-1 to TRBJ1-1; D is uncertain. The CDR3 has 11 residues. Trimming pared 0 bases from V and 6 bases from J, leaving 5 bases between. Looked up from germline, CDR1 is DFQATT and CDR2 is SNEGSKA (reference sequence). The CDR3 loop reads CSARDFSEAFF. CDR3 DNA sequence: TGCAGTGCTAGAGATTTCTCTGAAGCTTTCTTT.

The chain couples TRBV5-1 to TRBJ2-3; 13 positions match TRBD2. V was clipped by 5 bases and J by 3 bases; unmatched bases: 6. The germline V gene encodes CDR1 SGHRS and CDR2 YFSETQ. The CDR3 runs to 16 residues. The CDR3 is CASRPGTSGTTDTQYF. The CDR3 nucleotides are TGCGCCAGCAGACCCGGGACTAGCGGGACGACAGATACGCAGTATTTT.

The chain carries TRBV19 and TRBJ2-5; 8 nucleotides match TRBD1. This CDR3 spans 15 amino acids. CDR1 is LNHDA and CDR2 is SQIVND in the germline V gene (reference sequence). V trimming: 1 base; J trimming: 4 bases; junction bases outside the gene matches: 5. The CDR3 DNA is TGTGCCAGTAGTATAGTCGCAGGGGGCCGAGAGACCCAGTACTTC. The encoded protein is CASSIVAGGRETQYF. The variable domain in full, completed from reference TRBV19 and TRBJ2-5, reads DGGITQSPKYLFRKEGQNVTLSCEQNLNHDAMYWYRQDPGQGLRLIYYSQIVNDFQKGDIAEGYSVSREKKESFPLTVTSAQKNPTAFYLCASSIVAGGRETQYFGPGTRLLVL.

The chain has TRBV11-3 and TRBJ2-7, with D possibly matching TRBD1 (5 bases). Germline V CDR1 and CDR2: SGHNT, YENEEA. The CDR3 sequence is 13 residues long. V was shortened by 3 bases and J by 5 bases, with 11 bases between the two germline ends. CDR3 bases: TGTGCCAGCAGCTTCAGGGTAGGGGACGAGCAGTACTTC. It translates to CASSFRVGDEQYF.

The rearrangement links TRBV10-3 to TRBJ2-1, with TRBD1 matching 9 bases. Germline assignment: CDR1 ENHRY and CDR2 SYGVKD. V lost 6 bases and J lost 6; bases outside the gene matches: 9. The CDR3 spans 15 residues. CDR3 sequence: CAIRGDRVVPNEQFF. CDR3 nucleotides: TGTGCCATCAGGGGGGACAGGGTCGTCCCCAATGAGCAGTTCTTC.

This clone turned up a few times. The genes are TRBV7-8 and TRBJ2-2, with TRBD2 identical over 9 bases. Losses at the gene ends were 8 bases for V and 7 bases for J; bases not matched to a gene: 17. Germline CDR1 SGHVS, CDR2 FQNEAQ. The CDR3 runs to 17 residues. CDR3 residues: CASRLPRRLAVGGELFF. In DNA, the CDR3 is TGTGCCAGCCGTCTCCCCCGCAGACTAGCGGTAGGCGGGGAGCTGTTTTTT.

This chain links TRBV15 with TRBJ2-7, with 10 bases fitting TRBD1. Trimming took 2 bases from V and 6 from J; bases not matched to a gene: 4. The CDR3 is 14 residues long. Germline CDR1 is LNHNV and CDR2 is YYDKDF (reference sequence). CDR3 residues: CATSRPGTGVEQYF. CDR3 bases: TGTGCCACCAGCAGACCCGGGACAGGGGTCGAGCAGTACTTC.

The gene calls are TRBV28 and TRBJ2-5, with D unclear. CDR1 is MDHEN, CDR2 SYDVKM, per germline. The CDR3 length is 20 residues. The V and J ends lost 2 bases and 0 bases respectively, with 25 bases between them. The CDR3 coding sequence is TGTGCCAGCAGTTTACTCCAACAGAGCCATAACCACAACTACCAAGAGACCCAGTACTTC. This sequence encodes CASSLLQQSHNHNYQETQYF.

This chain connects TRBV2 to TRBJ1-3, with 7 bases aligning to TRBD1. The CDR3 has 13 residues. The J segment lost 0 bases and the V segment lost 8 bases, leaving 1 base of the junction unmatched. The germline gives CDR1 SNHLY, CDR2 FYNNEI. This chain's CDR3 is CASWDSSGNTIYF. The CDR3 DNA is TGTGCCAGCTGGGACAGCTCTGGAAACACCATATATTTT.

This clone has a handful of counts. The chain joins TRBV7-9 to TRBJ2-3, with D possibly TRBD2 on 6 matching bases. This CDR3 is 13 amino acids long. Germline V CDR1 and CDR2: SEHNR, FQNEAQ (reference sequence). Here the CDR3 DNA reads TGTTCAAGTCTAGCGAGTAGCACAGATACGCAGTATTTT. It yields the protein CSSLASSTDTQYF.

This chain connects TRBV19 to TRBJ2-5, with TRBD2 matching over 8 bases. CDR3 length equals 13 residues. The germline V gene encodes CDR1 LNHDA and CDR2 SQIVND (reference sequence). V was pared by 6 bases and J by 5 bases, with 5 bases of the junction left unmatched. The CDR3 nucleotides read TGTGCCAGTAGCGATAGCGGGATGGAGACCCAGTACTTC. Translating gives CASSDSGMETQYF.

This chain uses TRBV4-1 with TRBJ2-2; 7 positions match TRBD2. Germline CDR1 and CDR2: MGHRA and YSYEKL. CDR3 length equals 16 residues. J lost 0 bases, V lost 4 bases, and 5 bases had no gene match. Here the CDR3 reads CASSRDGGANTGELFF. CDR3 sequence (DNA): TGCGCCAGCAGCCGGGATGGGGGGGCGAACACCGGGGAGCTGTTTTTT.

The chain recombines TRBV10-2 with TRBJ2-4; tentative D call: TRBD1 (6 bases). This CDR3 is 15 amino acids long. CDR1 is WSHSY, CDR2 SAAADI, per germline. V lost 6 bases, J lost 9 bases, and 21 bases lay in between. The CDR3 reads CASSPGQPASVIQYF. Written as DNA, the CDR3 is TGCGCCAGCAGCCCCGGACAGCCAGCCTCGGTCATTCAGTACTTC.

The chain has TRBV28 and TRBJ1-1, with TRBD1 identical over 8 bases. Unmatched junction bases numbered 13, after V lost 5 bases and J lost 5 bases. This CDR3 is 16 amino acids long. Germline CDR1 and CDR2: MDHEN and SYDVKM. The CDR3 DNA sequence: TGTGCCAGCAGTCCCCGACAGGGGTTCTCCGGAACTGAAGCTTTCTTT. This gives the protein CASSPRQGFSGTEAFF.

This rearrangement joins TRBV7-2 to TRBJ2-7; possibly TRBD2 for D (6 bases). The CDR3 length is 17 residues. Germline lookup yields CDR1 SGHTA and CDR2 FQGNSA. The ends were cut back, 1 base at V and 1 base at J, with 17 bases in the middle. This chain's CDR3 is CASSLVGGGGSSYEQYF. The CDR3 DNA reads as TGTGCCAGCAGCTTAGTGGGGGGTGGAGGGAGTTCCTACGAGCAGTACTTC. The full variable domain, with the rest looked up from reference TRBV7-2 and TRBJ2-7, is GAGVSQSPSNKVTEKGKDVELRCDPISGHTALYWYRQSLGQGLEFLIYFQGNSAPDKSGLPSDRFSAERTGGSVSTLTIQRTQQEDSAVYLCASSLVGGGGSSYEQYFGPGTRLTVT.

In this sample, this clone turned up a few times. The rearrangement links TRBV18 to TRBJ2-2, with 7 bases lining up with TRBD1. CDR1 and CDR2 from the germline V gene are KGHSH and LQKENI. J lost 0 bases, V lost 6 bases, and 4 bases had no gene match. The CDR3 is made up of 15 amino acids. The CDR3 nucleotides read TGTGCCAGCTCCTCCGGGACAGCGAACACCGGGGAGCTGTTTTTT. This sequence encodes CASSSGTANTGELFF. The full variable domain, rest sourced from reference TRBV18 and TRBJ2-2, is NAGVMQNPRHLVRRRGQEARLRCSPMKGHSHVYWYRQLPEEGLKFMVYLQKENIIDESGMPKERFSAEFPKEGPSILRIQQVVRGDSAAYFCASSSGTANTGELFFGEGSRLTVL.

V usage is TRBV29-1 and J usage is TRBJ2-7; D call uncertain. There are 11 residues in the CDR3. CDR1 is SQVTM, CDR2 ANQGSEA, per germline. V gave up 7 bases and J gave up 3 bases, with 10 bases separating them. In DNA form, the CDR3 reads TGCAGCGCTCTACTTGACTACGAGCAGTACTTC. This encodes CSALLDYEQYF.